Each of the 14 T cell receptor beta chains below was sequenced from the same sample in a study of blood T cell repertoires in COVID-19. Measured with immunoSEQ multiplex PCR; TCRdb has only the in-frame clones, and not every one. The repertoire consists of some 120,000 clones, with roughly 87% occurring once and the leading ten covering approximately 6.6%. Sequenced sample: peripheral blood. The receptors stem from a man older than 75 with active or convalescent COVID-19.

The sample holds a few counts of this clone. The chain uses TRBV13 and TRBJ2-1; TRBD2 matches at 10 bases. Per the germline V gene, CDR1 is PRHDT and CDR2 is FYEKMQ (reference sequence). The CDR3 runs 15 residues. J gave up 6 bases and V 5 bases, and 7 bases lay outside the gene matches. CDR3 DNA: TGTGCCAGCAGCCTCCCTGCTAGCGGGGGCAATGAGCAGTTCTTC. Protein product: CASSLPASGGNEQFF.

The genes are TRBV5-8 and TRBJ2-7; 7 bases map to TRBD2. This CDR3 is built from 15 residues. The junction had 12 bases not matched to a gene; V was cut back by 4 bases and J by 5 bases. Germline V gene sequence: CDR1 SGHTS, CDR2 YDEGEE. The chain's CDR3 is CASSDLTSEVHEQYF. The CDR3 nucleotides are TGTGCCAGCAGCGACCTAACTAGCGAGGTCCACGAGCAGTACTTC.

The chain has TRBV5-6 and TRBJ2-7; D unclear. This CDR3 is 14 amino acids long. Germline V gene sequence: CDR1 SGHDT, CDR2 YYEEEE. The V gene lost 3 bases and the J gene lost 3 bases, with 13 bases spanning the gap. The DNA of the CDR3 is TGTGCCAGCAGCTCTGTCCCCCCGGGCTACGAGCAGTACTTC. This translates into CASSSVPPGYEQYF.

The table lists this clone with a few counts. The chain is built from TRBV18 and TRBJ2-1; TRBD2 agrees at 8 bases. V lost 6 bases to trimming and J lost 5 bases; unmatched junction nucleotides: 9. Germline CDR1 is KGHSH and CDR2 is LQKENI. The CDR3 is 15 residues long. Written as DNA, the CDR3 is TGTGCCAGCTCGAGGACTAGCCAGAGTGACAATGAGCAGTTCTTC. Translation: CASSRTSQSDNEQFF.

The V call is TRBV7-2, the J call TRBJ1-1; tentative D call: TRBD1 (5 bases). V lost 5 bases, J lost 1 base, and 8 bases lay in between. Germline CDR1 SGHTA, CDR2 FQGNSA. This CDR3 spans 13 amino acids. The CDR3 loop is CASSVTGNTEAFF. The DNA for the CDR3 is TGTGCCAGCAGCGTCACAGGGAACACTGAAGCTTTCTTT.

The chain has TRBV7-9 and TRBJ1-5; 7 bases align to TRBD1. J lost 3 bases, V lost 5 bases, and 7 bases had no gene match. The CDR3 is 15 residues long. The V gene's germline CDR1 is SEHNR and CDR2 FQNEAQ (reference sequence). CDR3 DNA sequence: TGTGCCAGCAGCGACGGACAGGCCCCCAATCAGCCCCAGCATTTT. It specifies CASSDGQAPNQPQHF.

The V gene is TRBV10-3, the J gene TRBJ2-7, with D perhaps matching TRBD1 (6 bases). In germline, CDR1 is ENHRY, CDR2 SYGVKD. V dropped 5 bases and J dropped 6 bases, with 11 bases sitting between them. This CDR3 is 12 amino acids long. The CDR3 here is CAISKDRSEQYF. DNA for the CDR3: TGTGCCATCAGTAAGGACAGATCCGAGCAGTACTTC.

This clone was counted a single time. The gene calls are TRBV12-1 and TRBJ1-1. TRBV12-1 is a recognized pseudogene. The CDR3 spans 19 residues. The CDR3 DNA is TGTGCCAGCAGCGCCGCGGGGGCAGGGAGGGGGGTCATGAACACTGAAGCTTTCTTT. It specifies CASSAAGAGRGVMNTEAFF.

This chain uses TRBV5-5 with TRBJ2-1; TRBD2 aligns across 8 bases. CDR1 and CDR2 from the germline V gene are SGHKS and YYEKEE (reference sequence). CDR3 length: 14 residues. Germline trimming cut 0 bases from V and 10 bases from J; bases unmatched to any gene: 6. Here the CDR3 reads CASSLAGTRREQFF. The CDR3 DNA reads TGTGCCAGCAGCTTGGCCGGGACTAGAAGAGAGCAGTTCTTC.

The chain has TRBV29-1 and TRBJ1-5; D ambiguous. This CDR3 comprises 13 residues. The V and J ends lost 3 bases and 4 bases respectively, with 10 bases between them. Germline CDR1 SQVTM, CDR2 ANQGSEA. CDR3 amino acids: CSVDLRINQPQHF. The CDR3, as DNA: TGCAGCGTTGATCTCAGGATTAATCAGCCCCAGCATTTT.

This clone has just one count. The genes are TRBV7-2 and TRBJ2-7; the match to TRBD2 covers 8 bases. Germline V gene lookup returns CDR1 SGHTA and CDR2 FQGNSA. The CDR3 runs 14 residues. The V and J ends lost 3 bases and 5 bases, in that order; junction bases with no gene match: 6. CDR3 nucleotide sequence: TGTGCCAGCAGCTTCTCAGCGGGAGCACACGAGCAGTACTTC. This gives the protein CASSFSAGAHEQYF.

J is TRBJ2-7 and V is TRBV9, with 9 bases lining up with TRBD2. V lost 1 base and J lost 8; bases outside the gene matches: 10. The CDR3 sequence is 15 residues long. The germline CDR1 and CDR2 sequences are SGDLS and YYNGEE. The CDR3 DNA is TGTGCCAGCAGCGTATCAGCGGGAGGTGAGAGGAAGCAGTACTTC. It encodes CASSVSAGGERKQYF.

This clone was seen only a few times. The CDR3 loop reads CASSSSPNQPQHF. The CDR3 DNA follows: TGTGCCAGCAGCTCGAGCCCCAATCAGCCCCAGCATTTT. The chain links TRBV7-2 to TRBJ1-5; D gene uncertain. The CDR3 consists of 13 residues. The germline gives CDR1 SGHTA, CDR2 FQGNSA. V gave up 4 bases and J gave up 3 bases, with 7 bases separating them.

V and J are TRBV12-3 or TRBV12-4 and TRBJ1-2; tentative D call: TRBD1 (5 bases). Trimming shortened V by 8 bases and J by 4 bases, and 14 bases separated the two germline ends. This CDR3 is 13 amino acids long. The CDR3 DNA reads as TGTGCCAGCCTCAGACCCGACAGCTATGGCTACACCTTC. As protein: CASLRPDSYGYTF.